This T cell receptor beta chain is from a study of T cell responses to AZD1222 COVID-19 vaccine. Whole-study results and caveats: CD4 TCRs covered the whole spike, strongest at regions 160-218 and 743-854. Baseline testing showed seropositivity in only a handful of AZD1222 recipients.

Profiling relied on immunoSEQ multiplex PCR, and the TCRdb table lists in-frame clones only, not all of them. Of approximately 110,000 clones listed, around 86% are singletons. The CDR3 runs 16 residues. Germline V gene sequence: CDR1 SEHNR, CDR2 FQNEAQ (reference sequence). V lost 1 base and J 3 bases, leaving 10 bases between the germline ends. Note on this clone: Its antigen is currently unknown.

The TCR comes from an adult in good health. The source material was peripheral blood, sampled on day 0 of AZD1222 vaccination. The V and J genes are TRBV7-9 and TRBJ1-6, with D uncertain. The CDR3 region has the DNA TGTGCCAGCAGCTTAGACGCCGCACGCTATAATTCACCCCTCCACTTT. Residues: CASSLDAARYNSPLHF. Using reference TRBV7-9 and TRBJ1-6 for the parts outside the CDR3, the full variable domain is DTGVSQNPRHKITKRGQNVTFRCDPISEHNRLYWYRQTLGQGPEFLTYFQNEAQLEKSRLLSDRFSAERPKGSFSTLEIQRTEQGDSAMYLCASSLDAARYNSPLHFGNGTRLTVT.